The following is a T cell receptor (beta chain) sequence with its context. The specificity of this receptor is unknown. No base-level quality is on record; no much larger clone is a single base apart. Its CDR3 holds 14 amino acids, cysteine through phenylalanine. The entry retains the CDR3 DNA only, 42 bases that are in frame from base 1. V sheds 2 bases and J sheds 3 bases, leaving 8 bases between their ends. The germline V gene encodes CDR1 SGHVS and CDR2 FQNEAQ. TCR CDR3 regions were amplified from genomic DNA by multiplex PCR using the deep immunoSEQ assay. For each cell subset, the extracted genomic DNA was distributed evenly across all wells of several immunoSEQ 96-well plates, and each plate served as one replicate. For sorted subsets, each replicate PCR was loaded with roughly 190 ng genomic DNA, equivalent to approximately 27,000 T cell genomes. Purified libraries were measured with a Qubit 3.0 fluorometer, size-checked on a Bioanalyzer 2100, and measured again with the KAPA Library Quantification kit. Every immunoSEQ 96-well plate was sequenced on a separate single-read 150-cycle Illumina NextSeq 550 flow cell. Per the source publication's procedure: Because only junctional sequences without quality scores were contained in the immunoSEQ output, filtering matching that applied to full-length reads could not be performed. Sequences were annotated with PyIR, a Python wrapper for IgBLAST v1.9, and V/J genes and CDR3 were assigned using IMGT germline references. Reads were filtered out if the reads had weak V/J assignments (E-value above 1e-6), no CDR3, stop codons, out-of-frame junctions, or ambiguous translated residues. V3J clonotypes were defined by identical inferred V gene, J gene, and CDR3 amino acid sequence. Percentage overlap between repertoires was computed as shared unique clonotypes divided by the size of the smaller repertoire. Repertoire richness was assessed with RTK rarefaction, the Chao1 estimator, and Recon v2.1 estimates of unobserved clonotypes. Generation probabilities for all TCRbeta clonotypes obtained by the gDNA method from several donors were computed using OLGA. As stored in TCRdb, this immuneACCESS dataset retains in-frame rearrangements with V and J assigned. A fraction of the clones does not appear; measured against another copy, unresolved V genes explain less than half of the discrepancy, and the remainder lacks a known reason. V and J calls plus clone size are reproduced from that table; the DNA served to infer D and trimming. The table for this sample lists some 2,100,000 clones; 85% to 95% of them were counted only once. Roughly 1.8% of the sample lies in the top ten.

CD8 naive samples were CD45RO-negative cells positively selected for CCR7, giving a CD45RA+CCR7+ population that excluded TemRA cells. The donors were healthy, HIV-negative adults who had no recently reported acute infections or vaccinations. Only Caucasian adults living in Nashville, Tennessee, USA were represented among the donors. After blood collection by leukapheresis, PBMCs were isolated using Ficoll-Histopaque density gradient centrifugation and then cryopreserved in the vapor phase of liquid nitrogen. Purity and quantity of every magnetically sorted T cell population were checked by analytical flow cytometry. From each sorted fraction, genomic DNA was isolated and quantified by UV absorbance on a Nanodrop 2000c. These data come from a study of shared clonotypes between healthy human individuals (dated by TCRdb to the early 2020s). Describing the broader study: Two women and three men aged 18 to 49 years were included in the cohort. For each donor, three plates each were used for CD4 naive and CD4 memory, two plates were used for CD8 naive, and one plate was used for CD8 memory. Blood TCR repertoires of roughly five healthy adults were deeply sequenced to estimate repertoire size and the extent of clonotype sharing between individuals. Different laboratories and diverse techniques were used to prepare libraries and sequence TCR repertoires, to increase sequencing depth and limit assay-specific biases. Each donor's leukapheresis produced roughly between about 0.9 and 9.5 billion PBMCs. Results and caveats for the whole study, not just this receptor: Based on pairwise subsampling, the degree of clonotype sharing among donors was expected to be affected by sequencing depth. Sampling was restricted to blood, and TCR repertoires in tissues likely differ from the TCR repertoires found in blood. Because the study included only a small number of donors, the genetic and exposure-history diversity represented was limited. Compared with non-shared clonotypes, the clonotypes found in all four sorted-subset donors had higher generation probabilities. Even with the large sequencing depth, rarefaction of the sorted-subset datasets indicated that sequencing was incomplete. Approximately 5% of naive CD4, 3.5% of naive CD8, roughly 2.4% of memory CD4, and 0.35% to 0.4% of memory CD8 clonotypes were shared across a few donors. Estimated clonotype richness was generally larger for naive than for memory subsets.

Rearrangement joined TRBV7-8 to TRBJ1-3, with the identity of the D gene unclear. Sequenced: naive CD8+ T cells from PBMCs. Read against the paper, the sample's cell subset or site label means: CD45RA+CCR7+. This TCR came from a young man in good health. Some clones in this sample may be carry-over from other donors' samples. The CDR3 protein is CASSLRGFGNTIYF. Here is the DNA: TGTGCCAGCAGCTTAAGAGGGTTTGGAAACACCATATATTTT. The CDR3 plus the reference TRBV7-8 and TRBJ1-3 genes for the other parts give the full variable domain: GAGVSQSPRYKVAKRGQDVALRCDPISGHVSLFWYQQALGQGPEFLTYFQNEAQLDKSGLPSDRFFAERPEGSVSTLKIQRTQQEDSAVYLCASSLRGFGNTIYFGEGSWLTVV.